This TCR beta chain was identified during a study of cytomegalovirus exposure and HLA in healthy donors. As for the study in general: Earlier work reported some 110 million unique TCR beta sequences from some 180 million T cells.

This PCR relied on a set of 60 Vbeta primers and 13 Jbeta primers. TCRdb's table, derived via immunoSEQ multiplex PCR, lists solely in-frame clones and lacks some. The table lists 210,000 or so clones, more than 85% of them singletons, with around 1% in the top ten. This clone has only a few counts. Its specificity is unknown. General observations from the study: In a later analysis, productive TCRs from donors in an Asian-associated ancestry cluster reportedly carried fewer N-insertions than the cohort mean.

CDR3 length: 11 amino acids. Germline lookup yields CDR1 SGDLS and CDR2 YYNGEE. V lost 3 bases, J lost 4 bases, and 4 bases lay in between. What was sequenced was PBMCs. The TCR was taken from a young woman in good health and CMV-seronegative. V is TRBV9 and J is TRBJ1-2; D is unresolved. CDR3 DNA sequence: TGTGCCAGCAGCGGCGGCTATGGCTACACCTTC. This translates into CASSGGYGYTF.